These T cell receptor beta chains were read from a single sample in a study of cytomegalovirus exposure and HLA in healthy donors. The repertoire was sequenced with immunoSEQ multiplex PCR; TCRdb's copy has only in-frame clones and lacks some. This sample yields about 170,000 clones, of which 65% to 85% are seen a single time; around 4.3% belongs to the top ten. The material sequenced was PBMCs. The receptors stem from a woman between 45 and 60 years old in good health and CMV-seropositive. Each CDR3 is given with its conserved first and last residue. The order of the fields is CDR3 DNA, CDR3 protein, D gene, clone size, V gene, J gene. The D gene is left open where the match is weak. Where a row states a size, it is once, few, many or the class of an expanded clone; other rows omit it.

CDR3nt: TGTGCCAGCAGCTTATGGACAGCTCAAGGCGAGCAGTACTTC
CDR3aa: CASSLWTAQGEQYF
d_gene: NA
abundance: NA
v_gene: TRBV7-2
j_gene: TRBJ2-7

CDR3nt: TGTGCCAGCAGCTTAATTCCCGGGTCGGTTGATACGCAGTATTTT
CDR3aa: CASSLIPGSVDTQYF
d_gene: NA
abundance: once
v_gene: TRBV7-3
j_gene: TRBJ2-3

CDR3nt: TGCAGCGGATCGGACGGACAATACGAGCAGTACTTC
CDR3aa: CSGSDGQYEQYF
d_gene: NA
abundance: NA
v_gene: TRBV29-1
j_gene: TRBJ2-7

CDR3nt: TGTGCCAGCACGTATCGCGGTGAGCAGTTCTTC
CDR3aa: CASTYRGEQFF
d_gene: NA
abundance: NA
v_gene: TRBV28
j_gene: TRBJ2-1

CDR3nt: TGTGCCAGCAGCCCGATATATGGGGGCGGGCATACTGAAGCTTTCTTT
CDR3aa: CASSPIYGGGHTEAFF
d_gene: NA
abundance: NA
v_gene: TRBV7-9
j_gene: TRBJ1-1

CDR3nt: TGCAGCGTTCGAACAGGGAAGAGCTCCAACGAGCAGTACTTC
CDR3aa: CSVRTGKSSNEQYF
d_gene: NA
abundance: once
v_gene: TRBV29-1
j_gene: TRBJ2-7

CDR3nt: TGTGCCAGCAGTTATGACAGGGACGATCAGCCCCAGCATTTT
CDR3aa: CASSYDRDDQPQHF
d_gene: TRBD1
abundance: NA
v_gene: TRBV6-5
j_gene: TRBJ1-5

CDR3nt: TGTGCCAGCAGCCAACCGGGAGGGATCTACAATGAGCAGTTCTTC
CDR3aa: CASSQPGGIYNEQFF
d_gene: TRBD2
abundance: NA
v_gene: TRBV14
j_gene: TRBJ2-1

CDR3nt: TGCGCCAGCAGCCGGACGGGACAGGGCGGCAAAAACATTCAGTACTTC
CDR3aa: CASSRTGQGGKNIQYF
d_gene: TRBD1
abundance: NA
v_gene: TRBV4-1
j_gene: TRBJ2-4

CDR3nt: TGTGCCAGCTCATCAGGTGCGGGACAGGGGGCGGCGACCCAGTACTTC
CDR3aa: CASSSGAGQGAATQYF
d_gene: TRBD1
abundance: NA
v_gene: TRBV18
j_gene: TRBJ2-5

CDR3nt: TGTGCCAGCAGCTATACCCCCGGTGAAGCTTTCTTT
CDR3aa: CASSYTPGEAFF
d_gene: NA
abundance: NA
v_gene: TRBV7-9
j_gene: TRBJ1-1

CDR3nt: TGTGCCAGCTCACAAGGACCGGGACAGGGAGTCAACAATGAGCAGTTCTTC
CDR3aa: CASSQGPGQGVNNEQFF
d_gene: TRBD1
abundance: NA
v_gene: TRBV18
j_gene: TRBJ2-1

CDR3nt: TGTGCCATCAGCCGGGACAGGGGATTTGATTCACCCCTCCACTTT
CDR3aa: CAISRDRGFDSPLHF
d_gene: TRBD1
abundance: NA
v_gene: TRBV10-3
j_gene: TRBJ1-6

CDR3nt: TGTGCCAGCTCACGAGGGACTCCCGAGACCCCCTACGAGCAGTACTTC
CDR3aa: CASSRGTPETPYEQYF
d_gene: NA
abundance: NA
v_gene: TRBV18
j_gene: TRBJ2-7

CDR3nt: TGTGCCAGCAGTGGGGGGTGGGGCCAAGAGCAGCCCCAGCATTTT
CDR3aa: CASSGGWGQEQPQHF
d_gene: NA
abundance: NA
v_gene: TRBV6-6
j_gene: TRBJ1-5

CDR3nt: TGTGCCAGCAGCTTCGACAGGGGGAGAGGTCAGCCCCAGCATTTT
CDR3aa: CASSFDRGRGQPQHF
d_gene: TRBD1
abundance: NA
v_gene: TRBV7-2
j_gene: TRBJ1-5

CDR3nt: TGTGCCAGCAGCATTGGCCCAGGGGAGCTGTTTTTT
CDR3aa: CASSIGPGELFF
d_gene: NA
abundance: NA
v_gene: TRBV7-3
j_gene: TRBJ2-2

CDR3nt: TGTGCCAGCAGTTTATCGGTAGGGGGGACCCAGTACTTC
CDR3aa: CASSLSVGGTQYF
d_gene: NA
abundance: NA
v_gene: TRBV27
j_gene: TRBJ2-5

CDR3nt: TGTGCCAGCAGTTTATTCTTAGAGAGCAATCAGCCCCAGCATTTT
CDR3aa: CASSLFLESNQPQHF
d_gene: NA
abundance: NA
v_gene: TRBV27
j_gene: TRBJ1-5

CDR3nt: TGTGCCTGGAGTGTCGCAGGAAACACTGAAGCTTTCTTT
CDR3aa: CAWSVAGNTEAFF
d_gene: NA
abundance: NA
v_gene: TRBV30
j_gene: TRBJ1-1

CDR3nt: TGCGCCAGCAGCCTCCTTAGGAGCGGGAGTGATTTCATCCAAGAGACCCAGTACTTC
CDR3aa: CASSLLRSGSDFIQETQYF
d_gene: TRBD2
abundance: NA
v_gene: TRBV4-1
j_gene: TRBJ2-5

CDR3nt: TGTGCCACCAGCAGAGGGTACAGGGAGCCTGGAAACACCATATATTTT
CDR3aa: CATSRGYREPGNTIYF
d_gene: NA
abundance: NA
v_gene: TRBV15
j_gene: TRBJ1-3

CDR3nt: TGTGCCAGCAGCCAAGTAGGCGGGGGGATAAACACCGGGGAGCTGTTTTTT
CDR3aa: CASSQVGGGINTGELFF
d_gene: TRBD2
abundance: NA
v_gene: TRBV4-2
j_gene: TRBJ2-2

CDR3nt: TGCGCCAGCAGCTTGGAGGGACTAGCGGGAGGGCGCAATGAGCAGTTCTTC
CDR3aa: CASSLEGLAGGRNEQFF
d_gene: TRBD2
abundance: NA
v_gene: TRBV5-1
j_gene: TRBJ2-1

CDR3nt: TGTGCCAGTAATCCCCGGGGGGACTATGGCTACACCTTC
CDR3aa: CASNPRGDYGYTF
d_gene: NA
abundance: NA
v_gene: TRBV19
j_gene: TRBJ1-2

CDR3nt: TGTGCCAGCAGTTCTGTAGCGGGAGGTGGCCAAGAGACCCAGTACTTC
CDR3aa: CASSSVAGGGQETQYF
d_gene: TRBD2
abundance: NA
v_gene: TRBV6-5
j_gene: TRBJ2-5

CDR3nt: TGTGCCAGTAGTATGACCCCGCAACCTAGGAACACTGAAGCTTTCTTT
CDR3aa: CASSMTPQPRNTEAFF
d_gene: NA
abundance: NA
v_gene: TRBV19
j_gene: TRBJ1-1

CDR3nt: TGTGCCAGTAGTGGACCTGCGGGGGGCTACACCTTC
CDR3aa: CASSGPAGGYTF
d_gene: NA
abundance: NA
v_gene: TRBV19
j_gene: TRBJ1-2

CDR3nt: TGTGCCAGCAGCTTAGTAGCGGGGGCCTACGAGCAGTACTTC
CDR3aa: CASSLVAGAYEQYF
d_gene: TRBD2
abundance: NA
v_gene: TRBV7-2
j_gene: TRBJ2-7